This TCR beta chain was sequenced in a study of neoadjuvant nivolumab and ipilimumab in lung cancer. V dropped 4 bases and J dropped 0 bases, with 16 bases sitting between them. Germline values: CDR1 LNHDA, CDR2 SQIVND (reference sequence). The CDR3 runs to 17 residues. Libraries were prepared by immunoSEQ multiplex PCR; TCRdb keeps only in-frame clonotypes and omits some of them. The sample lists about 6,600 clones; around 60% were seen once. This TCR was recovered from an adult with non-small cell lung cancer. Sequencing was performed on tumor tissue, taken after neoadjuvant nivolumab, alone or with ipilimumab, at or shortly before surgery. The chain combines TRBV19 with TRBJ1-5; no reliable D call. The CDR3 DNA reads as TGTGCCAGTAGTACTAAACTACAGAGCTATAGCAATCAGCCCCAGCATTTT. Its protein product is CASSTKLQSYSNQPQHF.